This T cell receptor (beta chain) was profiled in a study of T cells after yellow fever vaccination. The wider study: When fractions had low cell numbers, they were prepared with SMART-Seq v4 Ultra Low Input. Overall study findings and caveats: Subsequent booster samples again held most clones from primary vaccination (roughly 96% CD4, 85% to 90% CD8). The appearance of a small share of clonotypes in both CD4 and CD8 compartments was observed.

The junction had 6 bases not matched to a gene; V was cut back by 2 bases and J by 6 bases. This CDR3 comprises 16 residues. This clonotype was found a few times. Its antigen is currently unknown. By 5'RACE template switching, TCR cDNA was produced, with a universal primer site and UMIs added in the process. MiXCR, applied by TCRdb to the 5' RACE reads, yields one record per CDR3 protein. The repertoire holds 150,000 to 200,000 distinct CDR3 sequences, 6.2% seen once, with roughly 3% in the top ten. The chain uses TRBV12-3 or TRBV12-4 and TRBJ2-3; 12 nucleotides agree with TRBD2. The source material was CD4+ T cells sorted from PBMCs, sampled on the day of the first yellow fever vaccination. The sequence came from a man aged 18-30 years who received the YFV17D yellow fever vaccine. The CDR3 loop is CASSLLLAGGSDTQYF. CDR3 in DNA: TGTGCCAGCAGTTTACTCCTAGCGGGGGGGTCGGATACGCAGTATTTT.